This passage covers 21 T cell receptor beta chains from one sample sequenced in a study of PD-L1 blockade in urothelial cancer. As for time point: pretreatment peripheral blood. This table comes from immunoSEQ multiplex PCR, and its TCRdb copy is limited to in-frame clones, with some not included. This sample carries about 45,000 clones, roughly 90% of them seen once, and the ten largest clones take 20% to 30%. Specimen: PBMCs, collected around atezolizumab (anti-PD-L1) treatment. The receptors here all came from a donor at least 40 years old with urothelial cancer.

The chain has TRBV7-2 and TRBJ1-1; D gene uncertain. From germline, CDR1 is SGHTA and CDR2 FQGNSA. V lost 1 base and J 7 bases, leaving 10 bases between the germline ends. The CDR3 extends over 13 amino acids. Here the CDR3 reads CASSLGGRGEAFF. The CDR3 DNA reads as TGTGCCAGCAGCTTAGGCGGGCGGGGTGAAGCTTTCTTT. Full variable domain (remainder filled in from reference TRBV7-2 and TRBJ1-1): GAGVSQSPSNKVTEKGKDVELRCDPISGHTALYWYRQSLGQGLEFLIYFQGNSAPDKSGLPSDRFSAERTGGSVSTLTIQRTQQEDSAVYLCASSLGGRGEAFFGQGTRLTVV.

The V call is TRBV28, the J call TRBJ2-1; 11 positions agree with TRBD2. V trimming: 5 bases; J trimming: 5 bases; junction bases outside the gene matches: 8. Germline V CDR1 and CDR2: MDHEN, SYDVKM. CDR3 size: 16 residues. CDR3 amino acids: CASSTGTSGAHNEQFF. In nucleotides, the CDR3 is TGTGCCAGCAGTACCGGGACTAGCGGTGCTCACAATGAGCAGTTCTTC.

The chain links TRBV6-1 to TRBJ2-1; TRBD2 matches at 8 bases. Germline V gene data show CDR1 as MNHNS and CDR2 as SASEGT. The ends lost 2 bases at V and 8 bases at J; junction bases unmatched: 23. This CDR3 has 20 amino acids. This CDR3 is CASSERGAFIPLAAVDEQFF. DNA for the CDR3: TGTGCCAGCAGTGAAAGGGGGGCCTTTATTCCACTAGCGGCAGTCGATGAGCAGTTCTTC.

This chain joins TRBV28 and TRBJ2-2; TRBD1 matches 9 bases. From germline, CDR1 is MDHEN and CDR2 SYDVKM. Trimming removed 6 bases from V and 6 bases from J; junction bases left unmatched: 11. This CDR3 has 16 residues. The CDR3 loop reads CASSPPGTGLSGELFF. As DNA, the CDR3 is TGTGCCAGCAGCCCCCCCGGGACAGGGTTGTCCGGGGAGCTGTTTTTT. Variable domain in full (rest from reference TRBV28 and TRBJ2-2): DVKVTQSSRYLVKRTGEKVFLECVQDMDHENMFWYRQDPGLGLRLIYFSYDVKMKEKGDIPEGYSVSREKKERFSLILESASTNQTSMYLCASSPPGTGLSGELFFGEGSRLTVL.

The chain joins TRBV6-5 to TRBJ1-2; perhaps TRBD1 as D (5 bases). Trimming pared 0 bases from V and 7 bases from J, leaving 9 bases between. This CDR3 is built from 13 residues. Per the germline V gene, CDR1 is MNHEY and CDR2 is SVGAGI. The DNA for the CDR3 is TGTGCCAGCAGTTACTCGGGGAGGGGTGGCTACACCTTC. Translated: CASSYSGRGGYTF.

The chain is built from TRBV2 and TRBJ2-1; D might be TRBD1 (5 bases). The CDR3 runs 16 residues. CDR1 is SNHLY, CDR2 FYNNEI, per germline. The V end lost 5 bases, the J end lost 0 bases, and 14 bases lay between the germline ends. The CDR3 nucleotides are TGTGCCAGCAGTAAAACAGGAGTATACTCCTACAATGAGCAGTTCTTC. The encoded protein is CASSKTGVYSYNEQFF.

A single count supports this clone. The gene calls are TRBV25-1 and TRBJ1-1; 9 positions match TRBD1. Trimming removed 6 bases from V and 1 base from J; junction bases left unmatched: 0. Germline CDR1 MGHDK, CDR2 SYGVNS. CDR3 size: 13 residues. In DNA, the CDR3 is TGTGCCAGCAGGGGACAGGGGAACACTGAAGCTTTCTTT. Encoded protein: CASRGQGNTEAFF. Complete variable domain (other parts from reference TRBV25-1 and TRBJ1-1): EADIYQTPRYLVIGTGKKITLECSQTMGHDKMYWYQQDPGMELHLIHYSYGVNSTEKGDLSSESTVSRIRTEHFPLTLESARPSHTSQYLCASRGQGNTEAFFGQGTRLTVV.

The count of this clone is one. V is TRBV6-1 and J is TRBJ2-7; 9 positions agree with TRBD2. The V and J ends lost 5 bases and 3 bases, in that order; junction bases with no gene match: 8. Germline CDR1 MNHNS, CDR2 SASEGT. The CDR3 sequence is 15 residues long. CDR3 residues: CASSTIAGVLYEQYF. CDR3 coding DNA: TGTGCCAGCAGTACAATAGCGGGAGTCCTCTACGAGCAGTACTTC.

V is TRBV11-3 and J is TRBJ2-3, with D unresolved. V gave up 6 bases and J gave up 0 bases, with 7 bases separating them. CDR3 length: 13 residues. Germline CDR1 reads SGHNT; CDR2 reads YENEEA. The CDR3 region is CASRLPSTDTQYF. Here the CDR3 DNA reads TGTGCCAGCAGACTTCCTAGCACAGATACGCAGTATTTT. The entire variable domain, with the rest obtained from reference TRBV11-3 and TRBJ2-3, is as follows: EAGVVQSPRYKIIEKKQPVAFWCNPISGHNTLYWYLQNLGQGPELLIRYENEEAVDDSQLPKDRFSAERLKGVDSTLKIQPAELGDSAVYLCASRLPSTDTQYFGPGTRLTVL.

The genes are TRBV7-2 and TRBJ1-1; a possible D gene is TRBD1 (5 bases). The CDR3 is 12 residues long. Per the germline V gene, CDR1 is SGHTA and CDR2 is FQGNSA. Trimming cost V 5 bases and J 6 bases, with 10 bases left between them. As DNA, the CDR3 is TGTGCCAGCAGCCCGTGGGGCGCTGAAGCTTTCTTT. Translating it yields CASSPWGAEAFF.

This chain links TRBV28 with TRBJ1-4; 7 bases fit TRBD1. The CDR3 consists of 15 residues. J lost 8 bases, V lost 7 bases, and 13 bases had no gene match. Germline CDR1 and CDR2: MDHEN and SYDVKM. DNA for the CDR3: TGTGCCAGCACCATTTCAGGGGGGCGGCGGGAAAAACTGTTTTTT. It codes for CASTISGGRREKLFF.

V and J are TRBV4-3 and TRBJ1-1; D might be TRBD1 (6 bases). This CDR3 is built from 14 residues. The ends were cut back, 4 bases at V and 6 bases at J, with 15 bases in the middle. Germline-derived CDR1 and CDR2 are LGHNA and YSLEER. The CDR3 nucleotides read TGCGCCAGCAGCCCGAAGGGGGTGACCGCTGAAGCTTTCTTT. Translated, it gives CASSPKGVTAEAFF.

The chain has TRBV7-9 and TRBJ2-3, with 7 bases lining up with TRBD1. With V trimmed by 6 bases and J by 4 bases, 13 bases remained unmatched. CDR1 and CDR2 (germline): SEHNR, FQNEAQ (reference sequence). This CDR3 has 16 residues. For the CDR3, the DNA is TGTGCCAGCAGTCCACCTCGGACAGGCAGGGCAGATACGCAGTATTTT. Protein sequence: CASSPPRTGRADTQYF.

The rearrangement links TRBV18 to TRBJ2-7, with a weak D call TRBD2 (5 bases). This CDR3 spans 14 amino acids. The V gene lost 6 bases and the J gene lost 0 bases, with 12 bases spanning the gap. Germline loops: CDR1 KGHSH, CDR2 LQKENI. This CDR3 reads CASSPGESSYEQYF. The CDR3 DNA is TGTGCCAGCTCCCCCGGGGAAAGCTCCTACGAGCAGTACTTC.

This rearrangement joins TRBV13 to TRBJ2-1; D may be TRBD2 (5 bases). CDR1 is PRHDT, CDR2 FYEKMQ, per germline (reference sequence). V was shortened by 1 base and J by 5 bases, with 9 bases between the two germline ends. The CDR3 spans 14 residues. The CDR3 is CASSLVLAHNEQFF. The CDR3 DNA reads TGTGCCAGCAGCTTAGTTCTAGCCCACAATGAGCAGTTCTTC. Full variable domain (outside the CDR3, taken from reference TRBV13 and TRBJ2-1): AAGVIQSPRHLIKEKRETATLKCYPIPRHDTVYWYQQGPGQDPQFLISFYEKMQSDKGSIPDRFSAQQFSDYHSELNMSSLELGDSALYFCASSLVLAHNEQFFGPGTRLTVL.

The genes are TRBV5-1 and TRBJ1-4; D is perhaps TRBD1 (6 bases). The CDR3 is 15 amino acids. V lost 4 bases, J lost 3 bases, and 13 bases lay in between. From germline, CDR1 is SGHRS and CDR2 YFSETQ. Written as DNA, the CDR3 is TGCGCCAGCAGCCCTAGGACAGCTGCTAATGAAAAACTGTTTTTT. This gives the protein CASSPRTAANEKLFF.

V usage is TRBV5-1 and J usage is TRBJ2-2; D not certain. Germline V gene lookup returns CDR1 SGHRS and CDR2 YFSETQ. This CDR3 spans 14 amino acids. V lost 4 bases, J lost 2 bases, and 9 bases lay in between. The CDR3 coding sequence is TGCGCCAGCAGCCCCCAGGTTAACACCGGGGAGCTGTTTTTT. Translation: CASSPQVNTGELFF. The whole variable domain, remainder taken from reference TRBV5-1 and TRBJ2-2, is KAGVTQTPRYLIKTRGQQVTLSCSPISGHRSVSWYQQTPGQGLQFLFEYFSETQRNKGNFPGRFSGRQFSNSRSEMNVSTLELGDSALYLCASSPQVNTGELFFGEGSRLTVL.

The chain has TRBV19 and TRBJ1-4; TRBD1 might be the D (6 bases). The CDR3 loop spans 18 amino acids. The germline V gene encodes CDR1 LNHDA and CDR2 SQIVND (reference sequence). Trimming removed 3 bases from V and 4 bases from J, with 21 bases in between. CDR3 nucleotide sequence: TGTGCCAGTAGTATCTGGGGGGGCTCGGCTGGCGGTAATGAAAAACTGTTTTTT. Translated: CASSIWGGSAGGNEKLFF.

The chain carries TRBV30 and TRBJ2-7; 7 bases map to TRBD2. Germline CDR1 GTSNPN, CDR2 SVGIG (reference sequence). V was clipped by 3 bases and J by 7 bases; unmatched bases: 15. This CDR3 is built from 15 residues. DNA of the CDR3: TGTGCCTGGAGGGACGGGATATGGGGGGAGGGGGAGCAGTACTTC. As protein: CAWRDGIWGEGEQYF. The variable domain in full, completed from reference TRBV30 and TRBJ2-7, reads SQTIHQWPATLVQPVGSPLSLECTVEGTSNPNLYWYRQAAGRGLQLLFYSVGIGQISSEVPQNLSASRPQDRQFILSSKKLLLSDSGFYLCAWRDGIWGEGEQYFGPGTRLTVT.

The chain recombines TRBV7-8 with TRBJ1-2; 9 positions agree with TRBD1. The germline CDR1 and CDR2 sequences are SGHVS and FQNEAQ. This CDR3 region has 14 residues. The ends lost 6 bases at V and 6 bases at J; junction bases unmatched: 8. CDR3 protein: CASSWTGAADGYTF. The CDR3 DNA follows: TGTGCCAGCAGTTGGACAGGGGCCGCGGATGGCTACACCTTC.

The gene calls are TRBV19 and TRBJ1-1; TRBD1 agrees at 10 bases. From germline, CDR1 is LNHDA and CDR2 SQIVND (reference sequence). The CDR3 length is 13 residues. V was clipped by 6 bases and J by 3 bases; unmatched bases: 1. The CDR3 protein is CASRGQGYTEAFF. CDR3 coding DNA: TGTGCCAGTAGGGGACAGGGGTACACTGAAGCTTTCTTT.